This T cell receptor (beta chain) was identified in a study of CXCR3-negative and CXCR3-positive naive CD8 T cells. The study, taken as a whole, reports: Hydrophobicity of TRB CDR3s was greater in CXCR3-positive naive cells than in CXCR3-negative naive cells. Similar TRBV-TRBJ gene usage was seen in naive CXCR3-negative and CXCR3-positive cells, but not in memory cells.

Via 5' RACE with UMI labels, TRB cDNA libraries were prepared. TCRdb reprocessed the 5' RACE reads and reports one entry per CDR3 protein, with no DNA. This sample's table has 50,000 to 60,000 distinct CDR3 sequences. In the case of this clonotype: Its antigen is currently unknown.

The CDR3 is 12 residues long. CDR1 and CDR2 (germline): LGHNT, FRNRAP. The sequence was collected from a human donor in good health. Some clones in this sample may be carry-over from other donors' samples. V usage is TRBV12-5 and J usage is TRBJ2-2. Sample: naive CXCR3- CD8+ T cells from blood. Subset denoted: CD45RO-CCR7+CD27+CD95- naive CD8+ T cells lacking CXCR3 (TNR3-). CDR3 sequence reads: CASGFSPGELFF. Full variable domain (remainder filled in from reference TRBV12-5 and TRBJ2-2): DARVTQTPRHKVTEMGQEVTMRCQPILGHNTVFWYRQTMMQGLELLAYFRNRAPLDDSGMPKDRFSAEMPDATLATLKIQPSEPRDSAVYFCASGFSPGELFFGEGSRLTVL.